This T cell receptor beta chain was captured in a study of cytomegalovirus exposure and HLA in healthy donors. Only in-frame clones appear in the TCRdb table, and some are missing; sequencing was by immunoSEQ multiplex PCR. The table shows some 330,000 clones, with 86% occurring only once. This clone was found once. This CDR3 region has 14 residues. Germline CDR1 is SGHRS and CDR2 is YFSETQ. V gave up 0 bases and J gave up 4 bases, with 7 bases separating them. The chain carries TRBV5-1 and TRBJ2-2; tentative D call: TRBD2 (5 bases). This TCR came from a woman between 18 and 29 years old in good health and CMV-seronegative. Sequenced input: PBMCs. CDR3 DNA: TGCGCCAGCAGCTTGGGGCTAGCCACCGGGGAGCTGTTTTTT. This encodes CASSLGLATGELFF. Full variable domain (rest looked up from reference TRBV5-1 and TRBJ2-2): KAGVTQTPRYLIKTRGQQVTLSCSPISGHRSVSWYQQTPGQGLQFLFEYFSETQRNKGNFPGRFSGRQFSNSRSEMNVSTLELGDSALYLCASSLGLATGELFFGEGSRLTVL.